This record concerns one TCR beta chain sequence. No antigen is known for it. This entry is derived from a study of cytomegalovirus exposure and HLA in healthy donors. Study-wide points: Reports showed the classifier diagnosing cytomegalovirus status with high specificity and sensitivity.

The CDR3 runs to 19 residues. Germline assignment: CDR1 SGHRS and CDR2 YFSETQ. V lost 3 bases and J lost 0; bases outside the gene matches: 17. The PCR employed 60 Vbeta primers together with 13 Jbeta primers. The protocol was immunoSEQ multiplex PCR, while the TCRdb copy is restricted to in-frame clones and leaves out a portion. Among about 140,000 clones listed, roughly 80% were seen once. The sequence came from a man aged 35 to 55 in good health and CMV-seronegative. The chain employs TRBV5-1 and TRBJ1-1; 7 positions match TRBD1. Sequencing was carried out using PBMCs. The DNA for the CDR3 is TGCGCCAGCAGCTCCATGAATACATCCCGGGACAGCATGAACACTGAAGCTTTCTTT. This encodes CASSSMNTSRDSMNTEAFF.